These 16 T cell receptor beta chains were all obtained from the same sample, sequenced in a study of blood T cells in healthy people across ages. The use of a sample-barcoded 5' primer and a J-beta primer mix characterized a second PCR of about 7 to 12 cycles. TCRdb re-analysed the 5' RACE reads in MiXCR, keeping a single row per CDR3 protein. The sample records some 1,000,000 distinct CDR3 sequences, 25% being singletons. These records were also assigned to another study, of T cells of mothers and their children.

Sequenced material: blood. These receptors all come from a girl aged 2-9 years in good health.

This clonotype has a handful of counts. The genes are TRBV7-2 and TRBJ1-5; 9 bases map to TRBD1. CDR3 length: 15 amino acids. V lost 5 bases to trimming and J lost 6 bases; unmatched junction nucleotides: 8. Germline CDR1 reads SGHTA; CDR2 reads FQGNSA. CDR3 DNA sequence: TGTGCCAGCAGCCCCCCGGGGACAGGGACTCAGCCCCAGCATTTT. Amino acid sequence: CASSPPGTGTQPQHF.

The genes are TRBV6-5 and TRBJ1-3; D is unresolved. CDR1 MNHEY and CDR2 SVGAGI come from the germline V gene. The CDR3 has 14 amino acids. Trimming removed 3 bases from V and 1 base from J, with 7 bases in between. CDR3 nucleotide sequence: TGTGCCAGCAGTTATACCAAATCTGGAAACACCATATATTTT. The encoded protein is CASSYTKSGNTIYF.

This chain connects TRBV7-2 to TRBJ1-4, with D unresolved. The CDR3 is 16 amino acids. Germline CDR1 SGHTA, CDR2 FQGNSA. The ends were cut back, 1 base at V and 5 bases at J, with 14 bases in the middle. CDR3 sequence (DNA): TGTGCCAGCAGCTTAGGAGACGGGAGTATCAATGAAAAACTGTTTTTT. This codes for CASSLGDGSINEKLFF.

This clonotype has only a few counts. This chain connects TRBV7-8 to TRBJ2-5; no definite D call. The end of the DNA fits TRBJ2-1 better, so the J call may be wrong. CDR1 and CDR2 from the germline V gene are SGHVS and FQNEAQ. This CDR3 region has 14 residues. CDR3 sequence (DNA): TGTGCCAATCCCCCGGCCCTGGGGTGGGATGAGCAGTTCTTC. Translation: CANPPALGWDEQFF.

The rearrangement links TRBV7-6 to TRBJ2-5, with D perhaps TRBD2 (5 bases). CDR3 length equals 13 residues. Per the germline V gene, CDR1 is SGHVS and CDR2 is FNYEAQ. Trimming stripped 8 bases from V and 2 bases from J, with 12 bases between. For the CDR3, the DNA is TGTGCCAGCCGAGGGAAGGGTCAAGAGACCCAGTACTTC. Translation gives CASRGKGQETQYF. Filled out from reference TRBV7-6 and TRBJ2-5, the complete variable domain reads GAGVSQSPRYKVTKRGQDVALRCDPISGHVSLYWYRQALGQGPEFLTYFNYEAQQDKSGLPNDRFSAERPEGSISTLTIQRTEQRDSAMYRCASRGKGQETQYFGPGTRLLVL.

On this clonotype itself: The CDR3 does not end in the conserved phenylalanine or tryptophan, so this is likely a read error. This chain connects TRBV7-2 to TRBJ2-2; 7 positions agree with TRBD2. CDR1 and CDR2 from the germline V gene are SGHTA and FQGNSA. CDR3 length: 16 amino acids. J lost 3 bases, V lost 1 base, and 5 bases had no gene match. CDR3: CASSLVGGYYTGELFL. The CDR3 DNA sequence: TGTGCCAGCAGCTTAGTGGGGGGGTATTACACCGGGGAGCTGTTTCTT.

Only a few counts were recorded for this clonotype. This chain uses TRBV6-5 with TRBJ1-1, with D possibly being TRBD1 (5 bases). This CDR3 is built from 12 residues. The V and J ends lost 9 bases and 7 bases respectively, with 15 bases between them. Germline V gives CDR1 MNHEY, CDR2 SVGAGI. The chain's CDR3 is CASSAVQGEAFF. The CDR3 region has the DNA TGTGCCAGTTCAGCTGTCCAGGGTGAAGCTTTCTTT.

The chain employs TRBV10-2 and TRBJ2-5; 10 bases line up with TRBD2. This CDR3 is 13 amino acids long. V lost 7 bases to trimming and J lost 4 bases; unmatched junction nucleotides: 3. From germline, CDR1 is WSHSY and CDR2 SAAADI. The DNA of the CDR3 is TGCGCCAGCACGGAGCGGGGGGGAGAGACCCAGTACTTC. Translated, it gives CASTERGGETQYF.

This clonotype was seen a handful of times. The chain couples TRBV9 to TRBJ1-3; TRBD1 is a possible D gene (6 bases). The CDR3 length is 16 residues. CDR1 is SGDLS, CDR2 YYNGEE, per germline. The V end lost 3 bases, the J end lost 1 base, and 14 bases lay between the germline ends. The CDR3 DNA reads TGTGCCAGCAGCGGCAGACAGGAGGGATCTGGAAACACCATATATTTT. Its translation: CASSGRQEGSGNTIYF.

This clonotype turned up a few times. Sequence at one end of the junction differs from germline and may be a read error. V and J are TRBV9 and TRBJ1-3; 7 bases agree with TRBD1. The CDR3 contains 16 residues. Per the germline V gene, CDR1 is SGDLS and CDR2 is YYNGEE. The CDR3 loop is CASSPGQFHPGNTIYF. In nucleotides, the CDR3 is TGTGCCAGCAGCCCGGGACAGTTTCACCCTGGGAACACCATATATTTT.

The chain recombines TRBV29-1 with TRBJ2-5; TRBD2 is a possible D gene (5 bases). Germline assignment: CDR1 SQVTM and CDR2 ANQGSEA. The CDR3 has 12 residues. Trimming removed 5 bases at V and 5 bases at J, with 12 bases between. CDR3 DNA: TGCAGCGTTTTTGAGGGCCGGGAGACCCAGTACTTC. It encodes CSVFEGRETQYF.

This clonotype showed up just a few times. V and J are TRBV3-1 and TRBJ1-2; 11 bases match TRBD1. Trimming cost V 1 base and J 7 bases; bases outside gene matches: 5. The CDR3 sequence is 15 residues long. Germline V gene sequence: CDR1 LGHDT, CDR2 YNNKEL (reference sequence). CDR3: CASSQAGQGARGYTF. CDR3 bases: TGTGCCAGCAGCCAAGCCGGACAGGGGGCTCGTGGCTACACCTTC.

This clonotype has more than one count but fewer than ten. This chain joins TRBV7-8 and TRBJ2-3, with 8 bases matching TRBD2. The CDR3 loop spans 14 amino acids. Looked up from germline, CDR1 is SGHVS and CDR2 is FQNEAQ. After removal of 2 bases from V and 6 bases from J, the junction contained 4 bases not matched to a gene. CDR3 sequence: CASSLKRGWDTQYF. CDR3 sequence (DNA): TGTGCCAGCAGCTTAAAGCGGGGGTGGGATACGCAGTATTTT.

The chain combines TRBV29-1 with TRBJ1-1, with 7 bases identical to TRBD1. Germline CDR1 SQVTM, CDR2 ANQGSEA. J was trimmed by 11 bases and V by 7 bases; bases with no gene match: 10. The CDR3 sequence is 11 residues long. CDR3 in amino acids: CSAGQSEMAFF. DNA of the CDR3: TGCAGCGCGGGACAGTCGGAAATGGCTTTCTTT.

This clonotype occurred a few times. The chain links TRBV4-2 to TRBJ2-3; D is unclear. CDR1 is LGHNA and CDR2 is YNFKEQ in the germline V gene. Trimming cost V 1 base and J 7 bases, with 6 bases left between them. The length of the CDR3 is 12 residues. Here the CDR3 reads CASSQAPNTQYF. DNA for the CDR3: TGTGCCAGCAGCCAAGCCCCGAATACGCAGTATTTT.

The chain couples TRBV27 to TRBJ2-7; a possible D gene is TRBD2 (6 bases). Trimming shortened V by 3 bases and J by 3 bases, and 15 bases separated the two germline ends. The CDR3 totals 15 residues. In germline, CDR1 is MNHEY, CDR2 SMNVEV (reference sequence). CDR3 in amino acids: CASSFLGGIDYEQYF. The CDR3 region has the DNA TGTGCCAGCAGTTTTCTCGGGGGAATCGACTACGAGCAGTACTTC.